Shown below are 7 T cell receptor beta chains from a single sample sequenced in a study of shared clonotypes between healthy human individuals. Here immunoSEQ multiplex PCR was the method, and the copy in TCRdb shows in-frame clones only, minus some. The sample includes roughly 2,500,000 clones, roughly 93% of them seen just once. The source material was naive CD4+ T cells from PBMCs. Subset given: CD45RA+ positively selected. The receptors originated from a young man in good health. Some clones in this sample may be carry-over from other donors' samples.

The rearrangement links TRBV9 to TRBJ2-2; 8 bases agree with TRBD2. This CDR3 is 16 amino acids long. Trimming took 2 bases from V and 4 from J; bases not matched to a gene: 7. Per germline, CDR1 SGDLS and CDR2 YYNGEE. Here the CDR3 reads CASSVAPAGGTGELFF. DNA of the CDR3: TGTGCCAGCAGCGTCGCTCCGGCGGGGGGCACCGGGGAGCTGTTTTTT. Complete variable domain (other parts from reference TRBV9 and TRBJ2-2): DSGVTQTPKHLITATGQRVTLRCSPRSGDLSVYWYQQSLDQGLQFLIQYYNGEERAKGNILERFSAQQFPDLHSELNLSSLELGDSALYFCASSVAPAGGTGELFFGEGSRLTVL.

This chain joins TRBV2 and TRBJ2-2, with 11 bases lining up with TRBD2. Trimming cost V 6 bases and J 3 bases; bases outside gene matches: 0. The germline V gene has CDR1 SNHLY and CDR2 FYNNEI. CDR3 size: 14 residues. This chain's CDR3 is CASRGLADTGELFF. The CDR3 region has the DNA TGTGCCAGCAGGGGACTAGCGGACACCGGGGAGCTGTTTTTT.

This chain uses TRBV15 with TRBJ1-6; D ambiguous. Trimming removed 1 base from V and 5 bases from J, with 6 bases in between. CDR1 and CDR2 from the germline V gene are LNHNV and YYDKDF (reference sequence). The CDR3 length is 14 residues. The CDR3 here is CATSRVKNNSPLHF. CDR3 bases: TGTGCCACCAGCAGAGTTAAAAATAATTCACCCCTCCACTTT.

This sequence joins TRBV4-3 and TRBJ2-3; D gene ambiguous. CDR3 length: 16 amino acids. The V gene's germline CDR1 is LGHNA and CDR2 YSLEER. V dropped 1 base and J dropped 2 bases, with 13 bases sitting between them. For the CDR3, the DNA is TGCGCCAGCAGCCAAGTAGGACCCGAACTCACAGATACGCAGTATTTT. Translating it yields CASSQVGPELTDTQYF.

V and J are TRBV6-6 and TRBJ2-7; no firm D call. Germline values: CDR1 MNHNY, CDR2 SVGAGI (reference sequence). Trimming stripped 7 bases from V and 2 bases from J, with 9 bases between. This CDR3 has 12 residues. The CDR3: CASTDTAYEQYF. In DNA, the CDR3 is TGTGCCAGCACCGACACGGCCTACGAGCAGTACTTC.

The chain links TRBV30 to TRBJ2-5; no firm D call. The germline V gene encodes CDR1 GTSNPN and CDR2 SVGIG (reference sequence). There are 12 residues in the CDR3. The V gene lost 2 bases and the J gene lost 5 bases, with 9 bases spanning the gap. The CDR3 nucleotides are TGTGCCTGGAGTATCGGCCGGGAGACCCAGTACTTC. Its translation is CAWSIGRETQYF.

The chain links TRBV28 to TRBJ2-1; 11 nucleotides line up with TRBD1. The V gene end was trimmed by 7 bases and the J gene end by 6 bases; junction bases not matched to a gene: 17. Germline values: CDR1 MDHEN, CDR2 SYDVKM. This CDR3 region has 18 residues. CDR3 loop: CASNSGTGGHLRGNEQFF. The CDR3 bases are TGTGCCAGCAACTCCGGGACAGGGGGGCACCTACGGGGCAATGAGCAGTTCTTC.